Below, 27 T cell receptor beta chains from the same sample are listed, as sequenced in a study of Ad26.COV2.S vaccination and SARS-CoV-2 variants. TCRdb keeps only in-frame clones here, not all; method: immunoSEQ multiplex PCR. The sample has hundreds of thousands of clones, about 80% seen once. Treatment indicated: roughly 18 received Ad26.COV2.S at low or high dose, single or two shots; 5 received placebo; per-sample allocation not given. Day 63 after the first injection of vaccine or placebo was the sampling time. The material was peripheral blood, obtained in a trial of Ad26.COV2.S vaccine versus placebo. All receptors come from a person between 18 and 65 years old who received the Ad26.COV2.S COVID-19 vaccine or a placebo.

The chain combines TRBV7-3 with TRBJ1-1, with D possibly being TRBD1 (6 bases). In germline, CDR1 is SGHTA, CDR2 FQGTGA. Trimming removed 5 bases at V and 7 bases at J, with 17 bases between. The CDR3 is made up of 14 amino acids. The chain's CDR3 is CASSPSQGVNEAFF. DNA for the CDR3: TGTGCCAGCAGCCCCTCACAGGGTGTCAATGAAGCTTTCTTT.

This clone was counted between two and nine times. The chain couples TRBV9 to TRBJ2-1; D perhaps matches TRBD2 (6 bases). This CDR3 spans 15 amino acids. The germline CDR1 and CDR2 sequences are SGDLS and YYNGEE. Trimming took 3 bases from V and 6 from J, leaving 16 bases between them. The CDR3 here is CASSEHPGVTNEQFF. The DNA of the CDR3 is TGTGCCAGCAGCGAACACCCGGGGGTTACCAATGAGCAGTTCTTC.

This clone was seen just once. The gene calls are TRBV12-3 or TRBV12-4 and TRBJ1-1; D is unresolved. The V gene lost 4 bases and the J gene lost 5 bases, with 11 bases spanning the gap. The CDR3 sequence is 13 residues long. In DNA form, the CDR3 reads TGTGCCAGCAGTTCGGAAGCGAGGACTGAAGCTTTCTTT. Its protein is CASSSEARTEAFF.

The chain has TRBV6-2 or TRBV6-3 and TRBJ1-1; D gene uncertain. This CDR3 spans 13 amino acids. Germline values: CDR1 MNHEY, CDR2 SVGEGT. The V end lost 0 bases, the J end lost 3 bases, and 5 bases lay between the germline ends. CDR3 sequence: CASSYSQDTEAFF. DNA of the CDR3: TGTGCCAGCAGTTACTCTCAAGACACTGAAGCTTTCTTT.

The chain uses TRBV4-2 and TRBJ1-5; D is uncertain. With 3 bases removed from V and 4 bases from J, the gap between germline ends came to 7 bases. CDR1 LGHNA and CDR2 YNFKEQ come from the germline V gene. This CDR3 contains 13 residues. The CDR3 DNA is TGTGCCAGCAGCCACCCGGGGAATCAGCCCCAGCATTTT. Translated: CASSHPGNQPQHF.

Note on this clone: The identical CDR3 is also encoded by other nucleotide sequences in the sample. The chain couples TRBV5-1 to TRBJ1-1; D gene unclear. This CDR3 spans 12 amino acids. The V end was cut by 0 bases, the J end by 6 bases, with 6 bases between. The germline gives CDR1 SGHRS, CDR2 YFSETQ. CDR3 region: CASSLEGPEAFF. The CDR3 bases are TGCGCCAGCAGCTTGGAGGGTCCTGAAGCTTTCTTT.

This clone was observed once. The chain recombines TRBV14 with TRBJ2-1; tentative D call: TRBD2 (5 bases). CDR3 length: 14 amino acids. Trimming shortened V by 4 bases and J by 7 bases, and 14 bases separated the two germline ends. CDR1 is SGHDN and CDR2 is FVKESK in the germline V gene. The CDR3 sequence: CASSRRGARNEQFF. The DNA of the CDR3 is TGTGCCAGCAGCCGCCGGGGAGCCAGGAATGAGCAGTTCTTC.

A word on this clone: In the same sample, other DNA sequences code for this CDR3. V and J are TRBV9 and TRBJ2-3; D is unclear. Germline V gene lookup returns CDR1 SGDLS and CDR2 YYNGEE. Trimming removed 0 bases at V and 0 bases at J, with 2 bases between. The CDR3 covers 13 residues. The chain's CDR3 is CASSVASTDTQYF. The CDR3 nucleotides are TGTGCCAGCAGCGTAGCCAGCACAGATACGCAGTATTTT. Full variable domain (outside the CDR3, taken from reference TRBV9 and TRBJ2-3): DSGVTQTPKHLITATGQRVTLRCSPRSGDLSVYWYQQSLDQGLQFLIQYYNGEERAKGNILERFSAQQFPDLHSELNLSSLELGDSALYFCASSVASTDTQYFGPGTRLTVL.

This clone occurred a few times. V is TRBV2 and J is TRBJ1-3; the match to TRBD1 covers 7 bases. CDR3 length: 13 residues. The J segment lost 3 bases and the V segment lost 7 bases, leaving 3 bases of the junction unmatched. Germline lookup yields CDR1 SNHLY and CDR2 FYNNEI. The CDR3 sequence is CASTWDSGNTIYF. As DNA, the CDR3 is TGTGCCAGCACCTGGGACAGTGGAAACACCATATATTTT.

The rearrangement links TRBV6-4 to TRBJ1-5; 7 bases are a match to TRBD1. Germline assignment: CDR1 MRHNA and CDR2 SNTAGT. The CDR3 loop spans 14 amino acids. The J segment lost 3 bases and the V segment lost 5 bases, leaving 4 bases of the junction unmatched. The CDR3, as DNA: TGTGCCAGCAGTCAAGACAGGGTCAATCAGCCCCAGCATTTT. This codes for CASSQDRVNQPQHF.

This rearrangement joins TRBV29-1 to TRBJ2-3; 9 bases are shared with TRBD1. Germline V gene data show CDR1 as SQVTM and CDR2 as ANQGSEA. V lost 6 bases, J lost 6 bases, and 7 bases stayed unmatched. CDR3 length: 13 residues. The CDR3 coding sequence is TGCAGCGTCCCACAGGGGGCTGGGGATACGCAGTATTTT. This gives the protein CSVPQGAGDTQYF.

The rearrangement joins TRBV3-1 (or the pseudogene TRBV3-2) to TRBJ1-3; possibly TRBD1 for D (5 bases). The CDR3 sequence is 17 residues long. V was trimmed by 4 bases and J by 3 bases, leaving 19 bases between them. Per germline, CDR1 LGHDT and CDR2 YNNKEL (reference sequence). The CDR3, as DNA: TGTGCCAGCAGCCCCCACAGGCGGGGATATAGTGGAAACACCATATATTTT. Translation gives CASSPHRRGYSGNTIYF.

The CDR3 DNA reads TGTGCCAGCAGTAAGACTAGCGGGAGGGGCTCCTACGAGCAGTACTTC. It is translated as CASSKTSGRGSYEQYF. J is TRBJ2-7 and V is TRBV9; 14 bases match TRBD2. The trim removed 5 bases at V and 0 bases at J, leaving 4 bases unmatched. This CDR3 contains 16 residues. CDR1 and CDR2 (germline): SGDLS, YYNGEE.

Here the CDR3 reads CASSQVPQRGRDEQFF. The CDR3 nucleotides read TGTGCCAGCAGCCAAGTCCCACAGCGGGGAAGGGATGAGCAGTTCTTC. The chain has TRBV4-2 and TRBJ2-1; TRBD2 matches 7 bases. V lost 1 base and J lost 8; bases outside the gene matches: 11. The CDR3 has 16 amino acids. In germline, CDR1 is LGHNA, CDR2 YNFKEQ.

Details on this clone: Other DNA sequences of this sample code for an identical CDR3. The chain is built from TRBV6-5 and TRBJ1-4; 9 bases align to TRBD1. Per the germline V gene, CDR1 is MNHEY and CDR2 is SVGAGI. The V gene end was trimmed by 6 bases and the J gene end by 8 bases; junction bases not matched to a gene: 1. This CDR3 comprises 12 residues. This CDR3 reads CASRTGGEKLFF. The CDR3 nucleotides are TGTGCCAGCAGGACAGGGGGAGAAAAACTGTTTTTT.

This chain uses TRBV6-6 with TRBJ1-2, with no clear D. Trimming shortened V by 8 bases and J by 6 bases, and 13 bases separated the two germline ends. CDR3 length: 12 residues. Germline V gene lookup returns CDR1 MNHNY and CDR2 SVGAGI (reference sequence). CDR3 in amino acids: CASGQGPDGYTF. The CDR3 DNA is TGTGCCAGCGGCCAAGGGCCCGATGGCTACACCTTC.

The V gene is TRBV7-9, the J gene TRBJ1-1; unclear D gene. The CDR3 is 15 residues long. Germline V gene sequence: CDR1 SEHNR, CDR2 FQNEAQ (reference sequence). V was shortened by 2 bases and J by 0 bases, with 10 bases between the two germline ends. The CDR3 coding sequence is TGTGCCAGCAGCTTATTGTCGGTCATGAACACTGAAGCTTTCTTT. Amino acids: CASSLLSVMNTEAFF.

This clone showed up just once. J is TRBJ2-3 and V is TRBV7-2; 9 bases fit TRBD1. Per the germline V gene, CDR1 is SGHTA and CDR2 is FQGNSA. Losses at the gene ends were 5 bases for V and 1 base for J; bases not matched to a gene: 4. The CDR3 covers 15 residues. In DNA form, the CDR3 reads TGTGCCAGCAGCCAGCGGACAGGGGGCACAGATACGCAGTATTTT. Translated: CASSQRTGGTDTQYF. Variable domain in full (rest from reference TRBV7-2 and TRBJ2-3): GAGVSQSPSNKVTEKGKDVELRCDPISGHTALYWYRQSLGQGLEFLIYFQGNSAPDKSGLPSDRFSAERTGGSVSTLTIQRTQQEDSAVYLCASSQRTGGTDTQYFGPGTRLTVL.

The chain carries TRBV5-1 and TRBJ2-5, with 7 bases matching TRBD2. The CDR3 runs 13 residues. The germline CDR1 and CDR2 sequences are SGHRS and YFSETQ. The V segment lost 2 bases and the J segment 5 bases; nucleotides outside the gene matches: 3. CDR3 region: CASSFSGKETQYF. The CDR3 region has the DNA TGCGCCAGCAGCTTCAGCGGGAAGGAGACCCAGTACTTC.

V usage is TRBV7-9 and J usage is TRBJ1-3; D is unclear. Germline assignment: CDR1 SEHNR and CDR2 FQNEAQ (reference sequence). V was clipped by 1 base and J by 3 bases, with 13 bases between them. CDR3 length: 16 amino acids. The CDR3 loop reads CASSLEGILSGNTIYF. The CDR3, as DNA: TGTGCCAGCAGCTTAGAAGGGATATTAAGTGGAAACACCATATATTTT.

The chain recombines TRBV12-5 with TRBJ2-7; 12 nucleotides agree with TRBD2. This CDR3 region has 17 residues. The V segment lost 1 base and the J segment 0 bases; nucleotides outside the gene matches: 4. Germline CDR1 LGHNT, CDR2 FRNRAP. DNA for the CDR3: TGTGCTAGTGGTTTGGGTAAACTAGCGGGGGGCTCCTACGAGCAGTACTTC. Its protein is CASGLGKLAGGSYEQYF.

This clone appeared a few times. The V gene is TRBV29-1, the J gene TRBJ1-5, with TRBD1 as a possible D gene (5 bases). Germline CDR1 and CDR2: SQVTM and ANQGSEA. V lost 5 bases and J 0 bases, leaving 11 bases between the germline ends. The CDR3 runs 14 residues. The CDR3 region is CSVRDGDSNQPQHF. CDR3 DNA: TGCAGCGTTCGGGACGGAGATAGCAATCAGCCCCAGCATTTT. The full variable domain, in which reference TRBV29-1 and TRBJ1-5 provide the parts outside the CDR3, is SAVISQKPSRDICQRGTSLTIQCQVDSQVTMMFWYRQQPGQSLTLIATANQGSEATYESGFVIDKFPISRPNLTFSTLTVSNMSPEDSSIYLCSVRDGDSNQPQHFGDGTRLSIL.

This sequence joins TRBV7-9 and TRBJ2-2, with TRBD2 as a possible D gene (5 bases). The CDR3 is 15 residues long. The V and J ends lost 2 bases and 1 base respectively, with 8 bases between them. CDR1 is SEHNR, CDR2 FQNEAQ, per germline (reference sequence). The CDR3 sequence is CASSLRAVNTGELFF. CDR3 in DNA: TGTGCCAGCAGCTTAAGAGCGGTGAACACCGGGGAGCTGTTTTTT.

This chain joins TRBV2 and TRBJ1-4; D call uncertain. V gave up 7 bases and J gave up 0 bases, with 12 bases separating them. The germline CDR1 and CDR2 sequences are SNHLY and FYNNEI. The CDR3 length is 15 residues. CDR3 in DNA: TGTGCCAGCAAAAACACCGGAGCAACTAATGAAAAACTGTTTTTT. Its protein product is CASKNTGATNEKLFF. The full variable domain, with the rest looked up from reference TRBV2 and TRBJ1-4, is EPEVTQTPSHQVTQMGQEVILRCVPISNHLYFYWYRQILGQKVEFLVSFYNNEISEKSEIFDDQFSVERPDGSNFTLKIRSTKLEDSAMYFCASKNTGATNEKLFFGSGTQLSVL.

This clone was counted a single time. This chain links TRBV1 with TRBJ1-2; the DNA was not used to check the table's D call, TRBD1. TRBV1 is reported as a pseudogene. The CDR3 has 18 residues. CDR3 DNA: TGCACCAGCAGCCAAAGGATGGCGGGACAGGGGAATTACTATGGCTACACCTTC. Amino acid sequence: CTSSQRMAGQGNYYGYTF.

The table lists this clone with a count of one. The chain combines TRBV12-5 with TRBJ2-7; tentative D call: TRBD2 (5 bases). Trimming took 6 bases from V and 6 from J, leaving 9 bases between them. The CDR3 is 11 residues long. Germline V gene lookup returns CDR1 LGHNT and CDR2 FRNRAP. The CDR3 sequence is CASGSRVEQYF. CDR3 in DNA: TGTGCTAGTGGATCGCGGGTCGAGCAGTACTTC.

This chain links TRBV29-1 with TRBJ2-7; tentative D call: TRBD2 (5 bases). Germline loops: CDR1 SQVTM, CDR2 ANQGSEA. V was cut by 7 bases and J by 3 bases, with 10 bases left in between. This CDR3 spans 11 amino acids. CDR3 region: CSAHAGYEQYF. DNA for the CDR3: TGCAGCGCTCATGCGGGCTACGAGCAGTACTTC.